This T cell receptor beta chain was captured in a study of relationships among human T cell subsets. This clonotype was seen just once. Its specificity is not known. From mRNA, alpha and beta CDR3 regions were amplified using semiquantitative ARM-PCR. Exponential amplification used communal superprimers after tagged nested gene-specific primers in ARM-PCR. Each CDR3 protein gets one entry after TCRdb re-called the multiplex PCR reads with MiXCR. The sample records fewer than 16,000 distinct CDR3 sequences, about 56% being singletons. Broader study findings: Over 60% of CD8+ cytotoxic sequences came from clones with over 100 reads.

The germline V gene encodes CDR1 SGHAT and CDR2 FQNNGV. V was clipped by 2 bases and J by 4 bases; unmatched bases: 12. This CDR3 comprises 19 residues. T cell subsets were isolated with antibody-coated magnetic beads. The chain is built from TRBV11-2 and TRBJ2-1; 12 bases are shared with TRBD2. The sequence was collected from a man aged 35 to 55 in good health. The sample was total T cells sorted from blood. The CDR3: CASSLIGFTSGGTYNEQFF. CDR3 coding DNA: TGTGCCAGCAGCTTAATCGGATTCACTAGCGGGGGGACATACAATGAGCAGTTCTTC. The variable domain in full, with the rest retrieved from reference TRBV11-2 and TRBJ2-1, is EAGVAQSPRYKIIEKRQSVAFWCNPISGHATLYWYQQILGQGPKLLIQFQNNGVVDDSQLPKDRFSAERLKGVDSTLKIQPAKLEDSAVYLCASSLIGFTSGGTYNEQFFGPGTRLTVL.